These 25 T cell receptor beta chains were sequenced from one sample in a study of T cell repertoires in cytomegalovirus infection. In TCRdb, the reads were re-called with MiXCR into one record per CDR3 protein. This table has 630,000 or so distinct CDR3 sequences, roughly a quarter appearing once. Specimen: CD8+ T cells from PBMCs. The source is a human donor in good health (CMV status not recorded). Some clones in this sample may be carry-over from other donors' samples.

This clonotype was found a few times. This chain connects TRBV29-1 to TRBJ1-5; D gene unclear. The CDR3 is 12 amino acids. The germline gives CDR1 SQVTM, CDR2 ANQGSEA. V lost 4 bases and J 0 bases, leaving 4 bases between the germline ends. CDR3 in amino acids: CSVGASNQPQHF. The DNA of the CDR3 is TGCAGCGTTGGGGCTAGCAATCAGCCCCAGCATTTT.

This chain joins TRBV12-3 or TRBV12-4 and TRBJ2-1, with D unresolved. The CDR3 contains 12 residues. Trimming removed 8 bases at V and 8 bases at J, with 13 bases between. The CDR3 protein is CASQGRPDEQFF. The DNA of the CDR3 is TGTGCCAGCCAAGGACGGCCCGATGAGCAGTTCTTC.

The chain employs TRBV7-9 and TRBJ1-2; D is uncertain. From germline, CDR1 is SEHNR and CDR2 FQNEAQ (reference sequence). The CDR3 is made up of 15 amino acids. V lost 6 bases, J lost 4 bases, and 18 bases lay in between. The CDR3 sequence is CASSGLDSAGYGYTF. CDR3 nucleotide sequence: TGTGCCAGCAGTGGCCTTGATTCGGCGGGCTATGGCTACACCTTC.

This clonotype was counted a few times. This chain connects TRBV7-9 to TRBJ1-1, with D possibly being TRBD1 (5 bases). This CDR3 has 12 residues. The V end lost 4 bases, the J end lost 10 bases, and 13 bases lay between the germline ends. Germline V gene sequence: CDR1 SEHNR, CDR2 FQNEAQ (reference sequence). This chain's CDR3 is CASSSQDGGAFF. CDR3 DNA: TGTGCCAGCAGCTCGCAGGATGGGGGAGCTTTCTTT.

This clonotype has only a few counts. V is TRBV12-3 or TRBV12-4 and J is TRBJ1-4; no firm D call. CDR3 length: 14 residues. V dropped 1 base and J dropped 8 bases, with 11 bases sitting between them. CDR3 DNA sequence: TGTGCCAGCAGTTTAGACAGTCTACCCGAAAAACTGTTTTTT. Translation gives CASSLDSLPEKLFF.

There are a few counts of this clonotype. The rearrangement joins TRBV20-1 to TRBJ1-5; weak D call: TRBD1 (6 bases). The CDR3 runs 15 residues. CDR1 is DFQATT, CDR2 SNEGSKA, per germline (reference sequence). The V end was cut by 0 bases, the J end by 0 bases, with 9 bases between. The chain's CDR3 is CSARDWTDSNQPQHF. The CDR3 nucleotides are TGCAGTGCTAGAGATTGGACAGATAGCAATCAGCCCCAGCATTTT.

The rearrangement uses TRBV4-1 and TRBJ2-5, with D perhaps matching TRBD2 (7 bases). The CDR3 consists of 14 residues. Germline V gives CDR1 MGHRA, CDR2 YSYEKL. V was cut by 0 bases and J by 4 bases, with 9 bases left in between. CDR3 nucleotide sequence: TGCGCCAGCAGCCAAGAGGGGGGGCCAGAGACCCAGTACTTC. It specifies CASSQEGGPETQYF.

Concerning this clonotype: This may be a read error, as it is one base from a much larger clone. The chain joins TRBV7-9 to TRBJ2-7; D might be TRBD1 (7 bases). Germline V lookup: CDR1 SEHNR, CDR2 FQNEAQ (reference sequence). This CDR3 has 18 amino acids. CDR3 protein: CVSSYRVTGTFGTGEQYF. CDR3 nucleotides: TGTGTCAGCAGTTACCGCGTGACAGGGACTTTCGGTACGGGCGAGCAGTACTTC.

This chain uses TRBV2 with TRBJ1-1; D is uncertain. V lost 8 bases and J 5 bases, leaving 12 bases between the germline ends. Per the germline V gene, CDR1 is SNHLY and CDR2 is FYNNEI. CDR3 length: 12 residues. CDR3 sequence: CASPEGKTEAFF. The CDR3 DNA reads as TGTGCCAGCCCGGAGGGAAAGACTGAAGCTTTCTTT.

This clonotype was seen only a few times. The chain couples TRBV5-6 to TRBJ1-1; D not certain. V dropped 0 bases and J dropped 1 base, with 7 bases sitting between them. The germline V gene encodes CDR1 SGHDT and CDR2 YYEEEE. This CDR3 contains 14 residues. As DNA, the CDR3 is TGTGCCAGCAGCTTGGACCTTACGAACACTGAAGCTTTCTTT. This translates into CASSLDLTNTEAFF.

This clonotype has at least ten counts. The V and J genes are TRBV6-5 and TRBJ2-4; weak D call: TRBD1 (5 bases). Trimming removed 4 bases at V and 0 bases at J, with 13 bases between. Germline V lookup: CDR1 MNHEY, CDR2 SVGAGI. The CDR3 extends over 16 amino acids. CDR3 nucleotides: TGTGCCAGCAGTTTGACAGAAGGCTTAGCCAAAAACATTCAGTACTTC. Protein sequence: CASSLTEGLAKNIQYF.

This clonotype was observed a single time. A much larger clone sits a single nucleotide away, making a read error possible. The chain links TRBV7-6 to TRBJ2-1; TRBD2 aligns across 9 bases. The CDR3 has 15 amino acids. Germline CDR1 and CDR2: SGHVS and FNYEAQ. The CDR3 reads CVSRSSGGLYNEQFF. CDR3 nucleotides: TGTGTCAGCAGGAGTAGCGGGGGACTTTACAATGAGCAGTTCTTC.

This clonotype was seen more than once but under ten times. V and J are TRBV7-9 and TRBJ2-7; 12 nucleotides agree with TRBD2. The CDR3 has 15 residues. Germline loops: CDR1 SEHNR, CDR2 FQNEAQ (reference sequence). Trimming took 6 bases from V and 0 from J; bases not matched to a gene: 3. As DNA, the CDR3 is TGTGCCAGCAGGACTAGCGGGGGTTACTCCTACGAGCAGTACTTC. Translated, it gives CASRTSGGYSYEQYF.

V gene TRBV6-1 combines with J gene TRBJ2-5; 9 nucleotides line up with TRBD1. This CDR3 spans 13 amino acids. Trimming took 6 bases from V and 5 from J; bases not matched to a gene: 4. Germline V lookup: CDR1 MNHNS, CDR2 SASEGT. CDR3: CASRDRGWETQYF. The CDR3 DNA sequence: TGTGCCAGCAGGGACAGGGGATGGGAGACCCAGTACTTC.

This clonotype was counted between two and nine times. CDR3 bases: TGTGCCAGCATCCATTGGGGGGCTGGTGAAGCTTTCTTT. This sequence encodes CASIHWGAGEAFF. The V and J genes are TRBV6-2 or TRBV6-3 and TRBJ1-1; a possible D gene is TRBD1 (6 bases). Germline V gives CDR1 MNHEY, CDR2 SVGEGT. Trimming shortened V by 7 bases and J by 7 bases, and 16 bases separated the two germline ends. CDR3 length: 13 amino acids.

This clonotype was counted once. One end of the junction does not line up with germline, which may come from a read error. V usage is TRBV27 and J usage is TRBJ1-5; D unclear. Germline V gene sequence: CDR1 MNHEY, CDR2 SMNVEV (reference sequence). The CDR3 is made up of 15 amino acids. The CDR3 sequence: CASSLFGSENQPQHF. In DNA form, the CDR3 reads TGTGCCAGCAGTTTATTTGGATCGGAAAATCAGCCCCAACATTTT.

This clonotype occurred a few times. The genes are TRBV28 and TRBJ1-2, with TRBD1 as a possible D gene (6 bases). The CDR3 sequence is 16 residues long. Germline-derived CDR1 and CDR2 are MDHEN and SYDVKM. V lost 6 bases and J lost 5, with 22 bases in between. The CDR3 protein is CASSFPHGTRGYGYTF. The CDR3 coding sequence is TGTGCCAGCAGCTTTCCCCACGGGACAAGGGGTTATGGCTACACCTTC.

On this clonotype itself: This may be a read error, as it is one base from a much larger clone. The gene calls are TRBV12-3 or TRBV12-4 and TRBJ1-1; 9 bases line up with TRBD1. The CDR3 extends over 15 amino acids. Trimming removed 6 bases from V and 1 base from J; junction bases left unmatched: 6. The DNA of the CDR3 is TGTGCCAGCAGCACAGGGGGCGGGCGGAACACTGAAGCTTTCTTT. Translating gives CASSTGGGRNTEAFF.

The chain is built from TRBV29-1 and TRBJ2-2; no clear D. The CDR3 is 11 residues long. V lost 5 bases and J 3 bases, leaving 4 bases between the germline ends. The germline CDR1 and CDR2 sequences are SQVTM and ANQGSEA. As DNA, the CDR3 is TGCAGCGTTTACTACACCGGGGAGCTGTTTTTT. Its translation: CSVYYTGELFF.

This clonotype was recorded a few times. V is TRBV29-1 and J is TRBJ1-4; 7 bases are shared with TRBD1. V lost 4 bases, J lost 5 bases, and 4 bases stayed unmatched. The CDR3 loop spans 13 amino acids. Germline-derived CDR1 and CDR2 are SQVTM and ANQGSEA. CDR3 in DNA: TGCAGCGTTGGTGAGGGGGCCAATGAAAAACTGTTTTTT. The encoded protein is CSVGEGANEKLFF. The variable domain in full, completed from reference TRBV29-1 and TRBJ1-4, reads SAVISQKPSRDICQRGTSLTIQCQVDSQVTMMFWYRQQPGQSLTLIATANQGSEATYESGFVIDKFPISRPNLTFSTLTVSNMSPEDSSIYLCSVGEGANEKLFFGSGTQLSVL.

This clonotype was observed a few times. The chain joins TRBV29-1 to TRBJ1-2; unclear D gene. The V gene lost 1 base and the J gene lost 3 bases, with 15 bases spanning the gap. This CDR3 contains 15 residues. Germline V CDR1 and CDR2: SQVTM, ANQGSEA. CDR3 DNA: TGCAGCGTTGAAGTATGGTTACCCGGTGACTATGGCTACACCTTC. Its translation is CSVEVWLPGDYGYTF.

This clonotype appeared a few times. The CDR3 here is CASSRKTDTQYF. DNA for the CDR3: TGTGCCAGCAGCAGAAAGACAGATACGCAGTATTTT. The chain uses TRBV2 and TRBJ2-3, with unresolved D. There are 12 residues in the CDR3. With 6 bases removed from V and 3 bases from J, the gap between germline ends came to 7 bases. CDR1 SNHLY and CDR2 FYNNEI come from the germline V gene.

This clonotype was detected a few times. The rearrangement joins TRBV19 to TRBJ1-5, with TRBD1 as a possible D gene (5 bases). CDR1 is LNHDA and CDR2 is SQIVND in the germline V gene (reference sequence). The length of the CDR3 is 12 residues. V lost 5 bases, J lost 7 bases, and 9 bases lay in between. CDR3 protein: CASSWGRQPQHF. DNA for the CDR3: TGTGCCAGTAGTTGGGGACGGCAGCCCCAGCATTTT.

V gene TRBV29-1 combines with J gene TRBJ2-2, with a weak D call TRBD2 (6 bases). V shed 3 bases and J shed 4 bases, with 15 bases lying between them. CDR1 SQVTM and CDR2 ANQGSEA come from the germline V gene. The CDR3 has 15 residues. DNA for the CDR3: TGCAGCGTTGAGGGGGGAGCAGGGACCACCGGGGAGCTGTTTTTT. Protein: CSVEGGAGTTGELFF.

This clonotype was detected ten times or more. CDR3 coding DNA: TGCGCCAGCAGCCAAGAACTGAGCTCCTACGAGCAGTACGTC. Translating gives CASSQELSSYEQYV. The rearrangement uses TRBV4-1 and TRBJ2-7; no reliable D call. Trimming shortened V by 0 bases and J by 0 bases, and 6 bases separated the two germline ends. Germline CDR1 is MGHRA and CDR2 is YSYEKL. The length of the CDR3 is 14 residues.